Sequencing of this T cell receptor beta chain was carried out in a study of early T cells in non-severe SARS-CoV-2 infection (dated by TCRdb to about 2021). Study-level background: Because TCR sequencing relied on bulk RNA taken from unsorted whole blood, pairing of alpha and beta chains was not possible. Summary of the overall study and its limitations: Matching against VDJdb was skewed toward anti-spike CD8 responses, likely underestimated virus-specific expansions, and missed private and CD4 specificities.

V gives up 7 bases and J gives up 8 bases, and the segment between their germline ends measures 15 bases. Inclusive of the bounding cysteine and phenylalanine, the CDR3 is 13 residues long. Of the read, only the CDR3 DNA is kept; its 39 bases are in frame from base 1. In the germline V gene, CDR1 corresponds to MNHEY and CDR2 to SVGEGT. The library came from 5' RACE. Sequenced using a NextSeq 500. The TCR library protocol attached unique molecular identifiers to individual cDNA molecules to correct for sequencing error and PCR bias. TCR alpha and beta chains were both sequenced, and the abundances of alpha and beta sequences in each sample were closely correlated with each other. Regarding the original processing steps: Decombinator V4 was used to annotate the V gene, J gene and CDR3 of the TCR sequences. TCRs were defined as expanded if a significant change between any two time points was detected under a Poisson model with p below 0.0001. TCR abundances were normalised to the total number of TCRs sequenced per sample and expressed as counts per million. TRAV1-2 paired with TRAJ12, TRAJ20 or TRAJ33 defined MAIT TCRs, while TRAV10 paired with TRAJ18 defined iNKT TCRs. VDJdb, accessed on 1 November 2021, was searched for TCRs annotated for CMV, EBV and SARS-CoV-2, and TCRs annotated for more than one antigen were excluded. TCRdb passed the public sequencing reads through fastp at Q25 and MiXCR, retaining productive beta sequences. Rows with a matching CDR3 protein are joined into one entry that keeps the most common DNA and genes. The authors' filters were not applied to this entry. In all, the sample holds 50,000 to 65,000 distinct CDR3 sequences, and around 7.7% of those were seen once. Jointly, the top ten make up about 10% of the sample.

This clonotype has a count of ten or more. Its antigen target is currently unknown. One base away there is no much larger clone; base qualities are not given. This was a case-control study nested in a cohort of healthcare workers in London, UK, who had nasopharyngeal swab PCR tests and blood samples taken every week. Healthcare workers were recruited between 23 and 31 March 2020, during the week of the UK lockdown, and were followed weekly for up to about 16 weeks. This clonotype was obtained from an adult who was a healthcare worker with PCR-confirmed SARS-CoV-2 infection or an uninfected control (not recorded which). The material was whole blood, obtained at baseline. Recombination linked TRBV6-2 or TRBV6-3 to TRBJ2-1; TRBD1 is a possible D gene, resting on 5 matching bases. CDR3 protein: CASIPPGWHEQFF. The sequenced DNA is TGTGCCAGCATCCCTCCAGGGTGGCATGAGCAGTTCTTC.